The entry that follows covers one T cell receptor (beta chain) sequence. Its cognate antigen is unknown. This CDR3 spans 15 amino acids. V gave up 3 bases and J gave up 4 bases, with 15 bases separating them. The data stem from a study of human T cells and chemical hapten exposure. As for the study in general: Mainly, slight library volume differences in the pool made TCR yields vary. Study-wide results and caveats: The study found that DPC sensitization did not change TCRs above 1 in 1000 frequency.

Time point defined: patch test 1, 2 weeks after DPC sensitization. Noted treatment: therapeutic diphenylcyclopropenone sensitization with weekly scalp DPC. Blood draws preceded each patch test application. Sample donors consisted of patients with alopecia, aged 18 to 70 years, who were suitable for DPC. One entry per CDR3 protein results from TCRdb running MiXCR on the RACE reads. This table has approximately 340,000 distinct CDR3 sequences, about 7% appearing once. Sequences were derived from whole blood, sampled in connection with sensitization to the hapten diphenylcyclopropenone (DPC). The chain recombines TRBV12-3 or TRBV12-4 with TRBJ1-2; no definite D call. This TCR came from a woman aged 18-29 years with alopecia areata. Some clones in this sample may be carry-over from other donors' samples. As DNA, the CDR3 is TGTGCCAGCAGTTTTCGTCCGAACAGTGGCTATGGCTACACCTTC. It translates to CASSFRPNSGYGYTF.